Below are 2 T cell receptor beta chains sequenced from a single sample in a study of shared clonotypes between healthy human individuals. Data came from immunoSEQ multiplex PCR; TCRdb stores just in-frame clones and leaves some out. The sample has hundreds of thousands of clones; 90% to 97% are singletons. CD45RO negativity and positive selection for CCR7 defined naive CD8 cells, a population that excluded terminally differentiated effector memory CD45RA+ cells. Sequencing was performed on naive CD8+ T cells sorted from blood. The receptors come from a woman in her 30s in good health.

The chain links TRBV5-6 to TRBJ2-1, with unresolved D. Germline V gene sequence: CDR1 SGHDT, CDR2 YYEEEE. CDR3 length equals 17 residues. Trimming took 1 base from V and 3 from J, leaving 17 bases between them. The CDR3: CASSLLPSADDYNEQFF. In nucleotides, the CDR3 is TGTGCCAGCAGCTTGCTACCCTCGGCGGACGACTACAATGAGCAGTTCTTC.

This chain uses TRBV4-1 with TRBJ2-3; possible D gene TRBD2, 6 bases. Trimming shortened V by 1 base and J by 4 bases, and 27 bases separated the two germline ends. CDR3 length: 20 amino acids. Germline V gene lookup returns CDR1 MGHRA and CDR2 YSYEKL. For the CDR3, the DNA is TGCGCCAGCAGCCAAGTATACCAGGGTGGGTTCACGGGAGTGGCAGATACGCAGTATTTT. Its protein product is CASSQVYQGGFTGVADTQYF.